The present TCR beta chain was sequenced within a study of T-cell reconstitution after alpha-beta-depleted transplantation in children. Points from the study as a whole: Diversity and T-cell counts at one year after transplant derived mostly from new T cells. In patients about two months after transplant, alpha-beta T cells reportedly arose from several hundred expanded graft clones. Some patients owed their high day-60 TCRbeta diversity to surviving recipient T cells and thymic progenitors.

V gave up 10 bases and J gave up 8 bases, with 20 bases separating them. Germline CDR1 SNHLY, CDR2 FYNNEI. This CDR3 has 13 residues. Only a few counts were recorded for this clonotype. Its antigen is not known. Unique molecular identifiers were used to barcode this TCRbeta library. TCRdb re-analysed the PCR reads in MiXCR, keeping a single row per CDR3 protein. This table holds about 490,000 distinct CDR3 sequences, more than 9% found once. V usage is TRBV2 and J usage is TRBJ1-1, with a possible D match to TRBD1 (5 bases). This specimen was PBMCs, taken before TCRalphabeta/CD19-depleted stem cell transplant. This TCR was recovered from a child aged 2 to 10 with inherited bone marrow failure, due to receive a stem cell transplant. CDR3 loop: CATMTGTLTEAFF. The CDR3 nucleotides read TGTGCCACCATGACCGGGACTCTTACCGAAGCTTTCTTT.